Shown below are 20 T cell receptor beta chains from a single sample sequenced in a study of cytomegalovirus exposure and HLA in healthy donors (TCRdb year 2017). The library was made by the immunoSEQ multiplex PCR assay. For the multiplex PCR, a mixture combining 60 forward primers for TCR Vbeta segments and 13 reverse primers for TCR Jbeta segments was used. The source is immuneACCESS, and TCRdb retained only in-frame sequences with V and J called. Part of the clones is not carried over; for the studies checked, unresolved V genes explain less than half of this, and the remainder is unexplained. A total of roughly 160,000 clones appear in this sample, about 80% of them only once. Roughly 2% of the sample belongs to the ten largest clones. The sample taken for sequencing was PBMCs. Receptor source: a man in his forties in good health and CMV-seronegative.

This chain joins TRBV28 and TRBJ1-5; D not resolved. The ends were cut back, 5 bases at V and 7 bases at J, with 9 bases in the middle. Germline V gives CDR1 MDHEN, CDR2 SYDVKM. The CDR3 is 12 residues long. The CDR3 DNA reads TGTGCCAGCAGTACGGTACCGCAGCCCCAGCATTTT. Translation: CASSTVPQPQHF.

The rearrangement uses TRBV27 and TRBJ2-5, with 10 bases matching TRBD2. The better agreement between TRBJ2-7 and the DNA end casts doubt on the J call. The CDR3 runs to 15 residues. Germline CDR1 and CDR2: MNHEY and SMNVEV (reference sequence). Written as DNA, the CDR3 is TGTGCCAGCAGTTCGGGACTAGCGTTAGGACGCGAGCAGTACTTC. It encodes CASSSGLALGREQYF.

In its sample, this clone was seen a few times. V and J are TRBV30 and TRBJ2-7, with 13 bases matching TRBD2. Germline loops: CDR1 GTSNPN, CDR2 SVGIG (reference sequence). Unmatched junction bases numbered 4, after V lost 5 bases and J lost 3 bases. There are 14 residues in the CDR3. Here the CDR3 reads CAWERTSGSYEQYF. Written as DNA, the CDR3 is TGTGCCTGGGAAAGGACTAGCGGGAGCTACGAGCAGTACTTC.

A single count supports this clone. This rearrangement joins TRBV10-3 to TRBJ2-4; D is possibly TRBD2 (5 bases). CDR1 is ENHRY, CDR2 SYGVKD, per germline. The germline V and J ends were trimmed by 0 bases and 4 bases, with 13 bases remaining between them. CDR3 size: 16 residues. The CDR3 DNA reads TGTGCCATCAGTGAGTCGGAAACAACTAGTAAAAACATTCAGTACTTC. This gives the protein CAISESETTSKNIQYF.

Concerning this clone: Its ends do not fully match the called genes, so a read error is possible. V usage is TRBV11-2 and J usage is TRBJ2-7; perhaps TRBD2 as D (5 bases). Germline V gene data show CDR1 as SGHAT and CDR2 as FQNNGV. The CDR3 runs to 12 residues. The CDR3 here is CASSASKETGDF. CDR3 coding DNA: TGTGCCAGCAGCGCGTCTAAGGAGACCGGGGACTTC.

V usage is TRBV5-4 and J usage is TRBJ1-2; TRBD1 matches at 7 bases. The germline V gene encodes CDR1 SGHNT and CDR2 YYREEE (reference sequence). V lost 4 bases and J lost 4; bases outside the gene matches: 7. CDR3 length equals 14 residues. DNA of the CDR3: TGTGCCAGCAGCCCCGGACAGGACGCCTATGGCTACACCTTC. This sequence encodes CASSPGQDAYGYTF.

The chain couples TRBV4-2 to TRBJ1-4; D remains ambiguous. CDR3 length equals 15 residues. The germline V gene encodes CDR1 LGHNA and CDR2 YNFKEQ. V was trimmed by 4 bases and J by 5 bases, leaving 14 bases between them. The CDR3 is CASSPTDAQNEKLFF. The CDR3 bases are TGTGCCAGCAGCCCGACCGACGCACAGAATGAAAAACTGTTTTTT.

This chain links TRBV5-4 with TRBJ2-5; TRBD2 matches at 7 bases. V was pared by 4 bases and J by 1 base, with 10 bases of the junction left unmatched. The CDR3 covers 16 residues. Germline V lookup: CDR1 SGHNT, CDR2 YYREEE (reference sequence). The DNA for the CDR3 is TGTGCCAGCAGCCAGACTCGGGGCGGGGGCCAAGAGACCCAGTACTTC. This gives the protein CASSQTRGGGQETQYF.

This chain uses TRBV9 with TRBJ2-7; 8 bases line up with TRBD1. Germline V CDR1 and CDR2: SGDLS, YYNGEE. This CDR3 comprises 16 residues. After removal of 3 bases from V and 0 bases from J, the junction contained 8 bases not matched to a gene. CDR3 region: CASSEKQGQGSYEQYF. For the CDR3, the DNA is TGTGCCAGCAGCGAGAAGCAAGGACAGGGCTCCTACGAGCAGTACTTC.

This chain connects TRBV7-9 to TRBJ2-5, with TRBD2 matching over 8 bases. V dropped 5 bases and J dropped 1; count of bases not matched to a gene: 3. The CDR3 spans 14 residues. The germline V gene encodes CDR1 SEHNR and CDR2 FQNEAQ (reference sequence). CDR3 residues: CASSPGTSQETQYF. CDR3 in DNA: TGTGCCAGCAGCCCCGGGACTAGCCAAGAGACCCAGTACTTC.

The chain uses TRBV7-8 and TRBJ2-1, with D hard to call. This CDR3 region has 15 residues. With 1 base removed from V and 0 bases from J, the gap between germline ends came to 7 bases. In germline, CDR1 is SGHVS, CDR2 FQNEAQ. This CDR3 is CASSLVANSYNEQFF. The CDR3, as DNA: TGTGCCAGCAGCTTAGTCGCGAACTCCTACAATGAGCAGTTCTTC.

Written as DNA, the CDR3 is TGTGCCAGCAGTGACCCCCCCCGGAGCACAGATACGCAGTATTTT. Translating gives CASSDPPRSTDTQYF. This chain connects TRBV6-4 to TRBJ2-3; D ambiguous. This CDR3 contains 15 residues. Trimming removed 2 bases from V and 0 bases from J, with 9 bases in between. Germline CDR1 MRHNA, CDR2 SNTAGT.

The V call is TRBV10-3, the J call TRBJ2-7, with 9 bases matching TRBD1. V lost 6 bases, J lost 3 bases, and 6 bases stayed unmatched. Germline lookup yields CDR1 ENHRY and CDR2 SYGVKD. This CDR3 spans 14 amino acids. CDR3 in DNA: TGTGCCATCAGCCCGGGACAGGGCCACTACGAGCAGTACTTC. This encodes CAISPGQGHYEQYF.

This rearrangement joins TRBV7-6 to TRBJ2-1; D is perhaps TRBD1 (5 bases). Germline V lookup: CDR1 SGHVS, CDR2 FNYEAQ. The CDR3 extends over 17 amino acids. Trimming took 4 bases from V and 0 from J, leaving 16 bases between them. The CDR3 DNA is TGTGCCAGCAGCTCCGAGGACATATTCCTCTCCTACAATGAGCAGTTCTTC. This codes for CASSSEDIFLSYNEQFF.

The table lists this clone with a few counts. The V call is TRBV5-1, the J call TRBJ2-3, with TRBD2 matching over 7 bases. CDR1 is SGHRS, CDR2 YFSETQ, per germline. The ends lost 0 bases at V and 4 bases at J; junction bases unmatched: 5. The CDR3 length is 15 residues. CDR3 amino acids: CASSLGGSPADTQYF. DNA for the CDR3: TGCGCCAGCAGCTTGGGCGGGAGCCCCGCAGATACGCAGTATTTT.

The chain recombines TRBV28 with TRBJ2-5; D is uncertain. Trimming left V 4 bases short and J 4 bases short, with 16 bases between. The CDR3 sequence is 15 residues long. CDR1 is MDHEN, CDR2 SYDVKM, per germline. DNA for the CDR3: TGTGCCAGCAGTTCCGCAGGTGGCGTCGGAGAGACCCAGTACTTC. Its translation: CASSSAGGVGETQYF.

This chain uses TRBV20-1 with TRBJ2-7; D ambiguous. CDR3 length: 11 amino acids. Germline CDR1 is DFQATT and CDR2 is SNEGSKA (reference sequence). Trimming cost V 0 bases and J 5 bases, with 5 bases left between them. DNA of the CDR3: TGCAGTGCTAGAGAATACAACGAGCAGTACTTC. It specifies CSAREYNEQYF.

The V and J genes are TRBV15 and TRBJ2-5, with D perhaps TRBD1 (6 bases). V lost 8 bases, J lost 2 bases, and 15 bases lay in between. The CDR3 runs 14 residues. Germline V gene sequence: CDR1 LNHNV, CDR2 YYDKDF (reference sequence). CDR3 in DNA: TGTGCCACCGCGGTCAGGACAGCACAAGAGACCCAGTACTTC. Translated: CATAVRTAQETQYF.

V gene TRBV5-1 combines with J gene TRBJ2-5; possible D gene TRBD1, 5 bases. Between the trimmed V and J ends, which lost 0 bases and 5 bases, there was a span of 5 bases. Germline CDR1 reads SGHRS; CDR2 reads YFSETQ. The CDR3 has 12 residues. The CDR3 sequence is CASSLEGETQYF. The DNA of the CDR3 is TGCGCCAGCAGCTTGGAGGGGGAGACCCAGTACTTC.

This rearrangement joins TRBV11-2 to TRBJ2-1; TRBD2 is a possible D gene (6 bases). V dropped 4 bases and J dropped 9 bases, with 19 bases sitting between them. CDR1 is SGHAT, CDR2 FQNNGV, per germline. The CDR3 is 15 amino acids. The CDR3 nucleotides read TGTGCCAGCAGCTCCCTAGGCGGGATAACAGGTGAGCAGTTCTTC. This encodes CASSSLGGITGEQFF.